Below are 6 T cell receptor beta chains sequenced from a single sample in a study of T cell responses to AZD1222 COVID-19 vaccine. TCRdb's copy holds only in-frame clones and misses some; the assay was immunoSEQ multiplex PCR. The repertoire has 150,000 or so clones, more than 70% of them found once; the top ten carry roughly 5%. This sample comprised peripheral blood, obtained on day 0 of AZD1222 vaccination. These receptor sequences come from an adult in good health.

The rearrangement links TRBV12-3 or TRBV12-4 to TRBJ1-2; 8 positions match TRBD1. The CDR3 extends over 13 amino acids. J was trimmed by 4 bases and V by 6 bases; bases with no gene match: 4. CDR3 sequence reads: CASSLGQAYGYTF. DNA of the CDR3: TGTGCCAGCAGCTTGGGACAGGCCTATGGCTACACCTTC.

In this sample, this clone turned up a few times. J is TRBJ1-1 and V is TRBV7-9; TRBD1 might be the D (5 bases). The length of the CDR3 is 12 residues. Trimming shortened V by 2 bases and J by 7 bases, and 8 bases separated the two germline ends. From germline, CDR1 is SEHNR and CDR2 FQNEAQ (reference sequence). CDR3: CASSLPTVEAFF. The CDR3 DNA reads TGTGCCAGCAGCTTACCGACAGTTGAAGCTTTCTTT.

CDR3 residues: CASSPDRLFSAGETQYF. CDR3 nucleotide sequence: TGTGCCAGCAGCCCGGACAGGTTATTTTCGGCGGGGGAGACCCAGTACTTC. This chain joins TRBV9 and TRBJ2-5, with D perhaps matching TRBD1 (7 bases). The V gene lost 4 bases and the J gene lost 5 bases, with 24 bases spanning the gap. Per the germline V gene, CDR1 is SGDLS and CDR2 is YYNGEE. The CDR3 contains 17 residues.

The V call is TRBV19, the J call TRBJ2-1; no firm D call. The CDR3 has 12 amino acids. V lost 5 bases to trimming and J lost 7 bases, with 9 bases between them. Germline CDR1 LNHDA, CDR2 SQIVND (reference sequence). This chain's CDR3 is CASSRFSNEQFF. As DNA, the CDR3 is TGTGCCAGTAGTCGGTTCAGTAATGAGCAGTTCTTC.

The rearrangement uses TRBV9 and TRBJ1-2; tentative D call: TRBD1 (5 bases). The CDR3 runs 14 residues. CDR1 is SGDLS and CDR2 is YYNGEE in the germline V gene. V lost 4 bases and J 4 bases, leaving 14 bases between the germline ends. The CDR3 sequence: CASSPDSLGYGYTF. The CDR3 bases are TGTGCCAGCAGCCCAGACAGCCTTGGCTATGGCTACACCTTC.

The genes are TRBV6-5 and TRBJ1-1; D gene ambiguous. CDR3 size: 12 residues. Germline assignment: CDR1 MNHEY and CDR2 SVGAGI. The V and J ends lost 8 bases and 5 bases respectively, with 12 bases between them. The CDR3 sequence: CASLKRGTEAFF. In DNA form, the CDR3 reads TGTGCCAGCCTAAAGAGAGGAACTGAAGCTTTCTTT.